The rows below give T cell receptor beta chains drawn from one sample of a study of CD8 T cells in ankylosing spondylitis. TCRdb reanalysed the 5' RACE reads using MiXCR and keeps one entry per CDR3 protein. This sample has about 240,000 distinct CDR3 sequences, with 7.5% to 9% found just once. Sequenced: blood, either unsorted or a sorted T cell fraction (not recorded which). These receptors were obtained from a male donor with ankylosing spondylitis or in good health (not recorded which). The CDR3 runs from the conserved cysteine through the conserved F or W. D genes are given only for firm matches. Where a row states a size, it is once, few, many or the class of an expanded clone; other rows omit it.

CDR3aa: CASRLESYNEQFF
CDR3nt: TGTGCCAGCAGACTAGAGTCCTACAATGAGCAGTTCTTC
d_gene: -
v_gene: TRBV7-2
j_gene: TRBJ2-1
abundance: -

CDR3aa: CASSSSSVSGELFF
CDR3nt: TGTGCCAGCAGCTCATCTAGCGTTTCCGGGGAGCTGTTTTTT
d_gene: -
v_gene: TRBV7-8
j_gene: TRBJ2-2
abundance: many

CDR3aa: CASSTPGFAETQYF
CDR3nt: TGTGCCAGCAGTACGCCAGGGTTCGCGGAGACCCAGTACTTC
d_gene: -
v_gene: TRBV27
j_gene: TRBJ2-5
abundance: many

CDR3aa: CASGARTDTQYF
CDR3nt: TGTGCCAGCGGCGCCCGCACAGATACGCAGTATTTT
d_gene: -
v_gene: TRBV7-2
j_gene: TRBJ2-3
abundance: -

CDR3aa: CSALSRDRPTDTQYF
CDR3nt: TGCAGCGCATTGAGCCGGGACAGGCCCACAGATACGCAGTATTTT
d_gene: TRBD1
v_gene: TRBV29-1
j_gene: TRBJ2-3
abundance: many

CDR3aa: CASTTGLAVQETQYF
CDR3nt: TGTGCCAGCACCACGGGACTAGCGGTGCAAGAGACCCAGTACTTC
d_gene: TRBD2
v_gene: TRBV7-8
j_gene: TRBJ2-5
abundance: many

CDR3aa: CSSLQSYYGYTF
CDR3nt: TGCAGCTCGTTGCAGAGTTACTATGGCTACACCTTC
d_gene: -
v_gene: TRBV29-1
j_gene: TRBJ1-2
abundance: many

CDR3aa: CASNNDGLNTEAFF
CDR3nt: TGCGCCAGCAACAATGATGGGTTGAACACTGAAGCTTTCTTT
d_gene: -
v_gene: TRBV5-1
j_gene: TRBJ1-1
abundance: many

CDR3aa: CSGSNSYEQYF
CDR3nt: TGCAGTGGCAGTAACTCCTACGAGCAGTACTTC
d_gene: -
v_gene: TRBV20-1
j_gene: TRBJ2-7
abundance: many

CDR3aa: CASGEPGRLNEKLFF
CDR3nt: TGTGCCAGCGGAGAGCCGGGACGGCTTAATGAAAAACTGTTTTTT
d_gene: -
v_gene: TRBV6-4
j_gene: TRBJ1-4
abundance: many

CDR3aa: CASRTGTGIEKGTQYF
CDR3nt: TGTGCCAGCAGAACCGGGACAGGGATTGAGAAGGGTACGCAGTATTTT
d_gene: TRBD1
v_gene: TRBV25-1
j_gene: TRBJ2-3
abundance: many

CDR3aa: CSASGPGTSGRVNNEQFF
CDR3nt: TGCAGTGCTTCCGGACCCGGGACTAGCGGGAGAGTCAACAATGAGCAGTTCTTC
d_gene: TRBD2
v_gene: TRBV20-1
j_gene: TRBJ2-1
abundance: -

CDR3aa: CASSLSGQGQTEAFF
CDR3nt: TGCGCCAGCAGCCTCTCTGGACAGGGGCAAACTGAAGCTTTCTTT
d_gene: TRBD1
v_gene: TRBV11-3
j_gene: TRBJ1-1
abundance: -

CDR3aa: CASSLETIGGQETQYF
CDR3nt: TGTGCCAGCAGTTTGGAGACGATCGGGGGCCAAGAGACCCAGTACTTC
d_gene: -
v_gene: TRBV12-3/TRBV12-4
j_gene: TRBJ2-5
abundance: many

CDR3aa: CASSRTGTGVYGYTF
CDR3nt: TGTGCCAGCAGTCGGACCGGGACAGGGGTCTATGGCTACACCTTC
d_gene: TRBD1
v_gene: TRBV14
j_gene: TRBJ1-2
abundance: many

CDR3aa: CASSLPSYEQYF
CDR3nt: TGTGCCAGCAGTTTGCCGAGCTACGAGCAGTACTTC
d_gene: -
v_gene: TRBV6-2/TRBV6-3
j_gene: TRBJ2-7
abundance: many

CDR3aa: CASSPPVSSEQYF
CDR3nt: TGTGCCAGCTCACCACCGGTCAGTAGCGAGCAGTACTTC
d_gene: -
v_gene: TRBV18
j_gene: TRBJ2-7
abundance: -

CDR3aa: CASNVGTSGSNEQFF
CDR3nt: TGCGCCAGCAACGTGGGGACTAGCGGGAGCAACGAGCAGTTCTTC
d_gene: TRBD2
v_gene: TRBV5-1
j_gene: TRBJ2-1
abundance: few

CDR3aa: CSATPGLNLNEQFF
CDR3nt: TGCAGTGCCACACCGGGACTCAATCTCAATGAGCAGTTCTTC
d_gene: -
v_gene: TRBV20-1
j_gene: TRBJ2-1
abundance: many

CDR3aa: CASSLKAANSPLHF
CDR3nt: TGTGCCAGCAGTCTCAAGGCGGCTAATTCACCCCTCCACTTT
d_gene: -
v_gene: TRBV6-1
j_gene: TRBJ1-6
abundance: -

CDR3aa: CSARWLADEQFF
CDR3nt: TGCAGTGCTAGGTGGCTAGCCGATGAGCAGTTCTTC
d_gene: -
v_gene: TRBV20-1
j_gene: TRBJ2-1
abundance: many

CDR3aa: CASSPTGTKNTGELFF
CDR3nt: TGTGCCAGCAGCCCTACCGGGACTAAGAACACCGGGGAGCTGTTTTTT
d_gene: TRBD2
v_gene: TRBV7-2
j_gene: TRBJ2-2
abundance: many